A selection of T cell receptor beta chains follows, all from one sample in a study of T cells after yellow fever vaccination. One entry per CDR3 protein, called by TCRdb with MiXCR from the 5' RACE reads. The table includes some 600,000 distinct CDR3 sequences, 9% to 15% detected once. The source material was PBMCs, sampled on the day of the yellow fever booster vaccination. The receptors derive from a man younger than 40 who received the YFV17D yellow fever vaccine. Each CDR3 is given with its conserved first and last residue. The D gene is left open where the match is weak. Rows may omit the clone size; those that give it use once, few, many or a size class.

many | TRBJ1-3 | - | TRBV20-1 | TGCAGTGCTAGTAGCGGGTTGGTCGGAAGCACCATATATTTT | CSASSGLVGSTIYF
- | TRBJ2-2 | - | TRBV3-1 | TGTGCCAGCAGCCGACCGGGACTTAACACCGGGGAGCTGTTTTTT | CASSRPGLNTGELFF
many | TRBJ2-1 | TRBD2 | TRBV7-8 | TGTGCCAGCAGCCCCGGGGTTAGCGGGAGTTTTGAGCAGTTCTTC | CASSPGVSGSFEQFF
- | TRBJ1-4 | TRBD1 | TRBV6-5 | TGTGCCAGCAGTTACGAAACAGGACAGGGAGGACGTAAACTGTTTTTT | CASSYETGQGGRKLFF
many | TRBJ2-7 | - | TRBV7-9 | TGTGCCAGCAGCACGGCGATAAATATCCCCAAGCAGTACTTC | CASSTAINIPKQYF
few | TRBJ2-5 | - | TRBV7-2 | TGTGCCAGCAGCTTAATAACGTACCAAGAGACCCAGTACTTC | CASSLITYQETQYF
many | TRBJ2-2 | TRBD2 | TRBV3-1 | TGTGCCAGCAGCGAACTAGCGGACGCGAACACCGGGGAGCTGTTTTTT | CASSELADANTGELFF
- | TRBJ2-7 | TRBD2 | TRBV7-9 | TGTGCCAGCAGCATGTCGGGAGGATACGAGCAGTACTTC | CASSMSGGYEQYF
many | TRBJ2-7 | TRBD2 | TRBV5-1 | TGCGCCAGCAGCCTAAATCTAGCGGGAGGTTCCTACGAGCAGTACTTC | CASSLNLAGGSYEQYF
- | TRBJ2-7 | TRBD2 | TRBV6-2/TRBV6-3 | TGTGCCACCCAGTTACATAGCGGGAGTTTGTACGAGCAGTACTTC | CATQLHSGSLYEQYF
- | TRBJ2-1 | - | TRBV15 | TGTGCCACCAGCAGAGAGCCCTCTTTTAGTGATGAGCAGTTCTTC | CATSREPSFSDEQFF
- | TRBJ2-3 | - | TRBV12-3/TRBV12-4 | TGTGCCAGCAGTTTAGAGCAAACCACTGCGCAGTATTTT | CASSLEQTTAQYF
- | TRBJ1-1 | - | TRBV9 | TGTGCCAGCAGCGGCGGAGGGGGAGGCACTGAAGCTTTCTTT | CASSGGGGGTEAFF
few | TRBJ2-2 | - | TRBV27 | TGTGCCAGCAGTATGCTAGTCCAGGGTTTAATCGGGGAGCTGTTTTTT | CASSMLVQGLIGELFF
- | TRBJ2-2 | TRBD1 | TRBV19 | TGTGCCAGTAGTAGACAGGGGTTCGGGGAGCTGTTTTTT | CASSRQGFGELFF
few | TRBJ2-3 | TRBD2 | TRBV5-1 | TGCGCCAGCAGCGAGGGACTAGCGGGAGGTTCAGATACGCAGTATTTT | CASSEGLAGGSDTQYF
many | TRBJ2-4 | TRBD2 | TRBV5-1 | TGCGCCAGCAGCTATCGTGAGGCGGGAGGGCCGAACATTCAGTACTTC | CASSYREAGGPNIQYF
few | TRBJ2-5 | TRBD2 | TRBV27 | TGTGCCAGCCCGAGCGGGGGAACCGGGACTAGCGCCCAAGAGACCCAGTACTTC | CASPSGGTGTSAQETQYF
- | TRBJ2-5 | TRBD2 | TRBV7-2 | TGTGCCAGCACGGGAGGAAAACAAGAGACCCAGTACTTC | CASTGGKQETQYF
- | TRBJ2-2 | - | TRBV12-3/TRBV12-4 | TGTGCCAGCAGCCCTGTGGGGCAGGGGACCGGGGAGCTGTTTTTT | CASSPVGQGTGELFF
many | TRBJ1-1 | - | TRBV5-1 | TGCGCCAGCAGCTTAGGGGGTGCGGCTTTCTTT | CASSLGGAAFF
- | TRBJ2-5 | TRBD2 | TRBV7-2 | TGTGCCAGCAGCTTCATTAGCGGGATCTTGGGCCAAGAGACCCAGTACTTC | CASSFISGILGQETQYF
- | TRBJ2-7 | TRBD2 | TRBV6-2/TRBV6-3 | TGTGCCAGCACCTTGACGCTAGCGGGAGCAGCTTACGAGCAGTACTTC | CASTLTLAGAAYEQYF
- | TRBJ2-5 | - | TRBV4-3 | TGCGCCAGCAGCCAAGATCCGGAAGAGACCCAGTACTTC | CASSQDPEETQYF
- | TRBJ2-7 | TRBD2 | TRBV9 | TGTGCCAGCAGCGTAGAGCCCCCGGGGAGGCGGGAGGGGAGCGAGCAGTACTTC | CASSVEPPGRREGSEQYF
- | TRBJ2-7 | TRBD1 | TRBV6-1 | TGTGCCAGCAGCGAGACAGGGGCCGGATCCTACGAGCAGTACTTC | CASSETGAGSYEQYF
- | TRBJ2-7 | TRBD2 | TRBV27 | TGTGCCAGCAGTTTCCTCCTAACTAGCGGGAGCTCGGGTGCGAGGCAGTACTTC | CASSFLLTSGSSGARQYF
few | TRBJ2-4 | TRBD2 | TRBV20-1 | TGCAGTGCTACGGGACTAGCGGGAGGGCCGTCATACTTC | CSATGLAGGPSYF
few | TRBJ2-7 | TRBD1 | TRBV6-1 | TGTGCCAGCAGTACGACAGGGAACTCCTACGAGCAGTACTTC | CASSTTGNSYEQYF
few | TRBJ2-6 | - | TRBV5-1 | TGCGCCAGCAGCTCCAGCTCCTCTGGGGCCAACGTCCTGACTTTC | CASSSSSSGANVLTF
- | TRBJ2-1 | TRBD2 | TRBV24-1 | TGTGCCACCAGTGATTTGAGTTTATCCAGCGGGAGCTCCTACAATGAGCAGTTCTTC | CATSDLSLSSGSSYNEQFF
- | TRBJ1-1 | - | TRBV30 | TGTGCCTGGAGTGGGGGACAGAACACTGAAGCTTTCTTT | CAWSGGQNTEAFF
- | TRBJ2-7 | - | TRBV28 | TGTGCCAGCAGTGCCTCGGCGGCCGCTCCTAGGGAGCAGTACTTC | CASSASAAAPREQYF
- | TRBJ2-2 | - | TRBV15 | TGTGCCACCAGCAGTGAGGCCCGGGCCGGGGAGCTGTTTTTT | CATSSEARAGELFF
few | TRBJ2-5 | - | TRBV19 | TGTGCCAGTACCCCAGGGCTGGGGGAGACCCAGTACTTC | CASTPGLGETQYF
many | TRBJ2-1 | TRBD1 | TRBV20-1 | TGCAGTGCTAGTTTGCAGGGGGCGCTCATTGAGCAGTTCTTC | CSASLQGALIEQFF
few | TRBJ2-3 | - | TRBV7-2 | TGTGCCAGCAGCTTCCGCAAGTCAGATACGCAGTATTTT | CASSFRKSDTQYF
- | TRBJ2-2 | TRBD2 | TRBV5-6 | TGTGCCAGCAGCCCAACCCAAACTAGCGGGAGAATCACCGGGGAGCTGTTTTTT | CASSPTQTSGRITGELFF